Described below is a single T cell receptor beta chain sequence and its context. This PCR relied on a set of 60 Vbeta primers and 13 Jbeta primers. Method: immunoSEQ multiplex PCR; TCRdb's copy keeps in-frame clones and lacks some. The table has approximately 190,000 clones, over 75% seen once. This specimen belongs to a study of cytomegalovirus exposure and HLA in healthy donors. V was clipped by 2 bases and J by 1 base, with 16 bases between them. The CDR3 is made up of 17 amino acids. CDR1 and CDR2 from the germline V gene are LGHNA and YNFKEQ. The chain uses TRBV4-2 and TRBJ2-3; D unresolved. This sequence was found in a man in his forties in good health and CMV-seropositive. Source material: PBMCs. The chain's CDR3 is CASSQSPALDGTDTQYF. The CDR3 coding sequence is TGTGCCAGCAGCCAATCCCCCGCGCTAGATGGCACAGATACGCAGTATTTT.